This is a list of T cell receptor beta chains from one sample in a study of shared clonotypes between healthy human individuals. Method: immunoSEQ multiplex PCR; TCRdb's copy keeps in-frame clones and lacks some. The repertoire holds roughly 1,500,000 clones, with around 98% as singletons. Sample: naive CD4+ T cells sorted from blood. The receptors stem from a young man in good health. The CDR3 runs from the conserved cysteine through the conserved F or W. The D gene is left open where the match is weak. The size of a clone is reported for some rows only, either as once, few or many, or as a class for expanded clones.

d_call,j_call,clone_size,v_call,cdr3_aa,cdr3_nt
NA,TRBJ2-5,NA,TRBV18,CASSPTSGQETQYF,TGTGCCAGCTCACCAACCAGCGGACAAGAGACCCAGTACTTC
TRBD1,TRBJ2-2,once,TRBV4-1,CASSQVTGFGDTGELFF,TGCGCCAGCAGCCAGGTGACAGGGTTTGGGGACACCGGGGAGCTGTTTTTT
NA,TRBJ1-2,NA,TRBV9,CASSVAGIGGYTF,TGTGCCAGCAGCGTAGCGGGGATAGGGGGCTACACCTTC
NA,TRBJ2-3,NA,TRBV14,CASSHYPHPTSTDTQYF,TGTGCCAGCAGCCACTATCCCCACCCCACTAGCACAGATACGCAGTATTTT
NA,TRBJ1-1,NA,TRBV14,CASSQVGQGTTEAFF,TGTGCCAGCAGCCAAGTGGGGCAGGGGACCACTGAAGCTTTCTTT
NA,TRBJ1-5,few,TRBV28,CASSLGPGGQPQHF,TGTGCCAGCAGTTTGGGACCGGGAGGTCAGCCCCAGCATTTT
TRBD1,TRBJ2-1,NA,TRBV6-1,CASRRGGTEQFF,TGTGCCAGTAGGAGAGGGGGCACTGAGCAGTTCTTC
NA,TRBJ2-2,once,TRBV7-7,CASSLAQGTGELFF,TGTGCTAGCAGCTTGGCTCAGGGCACCGGGGAGCTGTTTTTT
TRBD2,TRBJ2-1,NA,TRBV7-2,CASSHSPAGVKGDEQFF,TGTGCCAGCAGCCACAGTCCAGCGGGAGTAAAGGGGGATGAGCAGTTCTTC
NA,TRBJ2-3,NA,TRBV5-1,CASPETQYF,TGCGCCAGCCCTGAAACGCAGTATTTT
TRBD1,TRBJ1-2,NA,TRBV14,CASSRSVGQFNYGYTF,TGTGCCAGCAGCCGGTCCGTGGGACAGTTTAACTATGGCTACACCTTC
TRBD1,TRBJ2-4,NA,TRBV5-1,CASSRDRAEDIQYF,TGCGCCAGCAGCCGGGACAGGGCGGAGGACATTCAGTACTTC
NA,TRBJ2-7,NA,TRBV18,CASSPPGATEQYF,TGTGCCAGCTCACCACCGGGGGCTACCGAGCAGTACTTC
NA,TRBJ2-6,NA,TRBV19,CASSTATVTGANVLTF,TGTGCCAGTAGCACAGCTACCGTGACTGGGGCCAACGTCCTGACTTTC